Each of the 10 T cell receptor beta chains below was sequenced from the same sample in a study of T cells in women clearing cervical HPV infection. The protocol was immunoSEQ multiplex PCR, while the TCRdb copy is restricted to in-frame clones and leaves out a portion. The data show about 20,000 clones, and the top ten clones hold roughly 5.2%. The sequenced material came from blood buffy coat. The receptors were sampled from a woman aged 18 to 75 with a cervical HPV16 infection that either progressed to CIN3+ or cleared (not recorded which).

For this clone: The CDR3 is cut off 3 residues early in the read; its end comes from the germline J gene. Other nucleotide sequences from this sample produce the same CDR3. V and J are TRBV30 and TRBJ1-2; 8 bases agree with TRBD1. This CDR3 is 14 amino acids long. Germline V gives CDR1 GTSNPN, CDR2 SVGIG (reference sequence). The CDR3 reads CAWSLQGAESGYTF. Partial CDR3 DNA: TGTGCCTGGAGTCTCCAGGGGGCAGAGAGTGGA.

As to this clone: The read comes to an end 3 residues before the CDR3 does, leaving the germline J gene to fill in the end. The chain couples TRBV18 to TRBJ2-7; D remains unclear. The germline V gene encodes CDR1 KGHSH and CDR2 LQKENI. CDR3 length: 13 amino acids. The V gene lost 4 bases and the J gene lost 1 base, with 8 bases spanning the gap. CDR3 sequence reads: CASSRARSYEQYF. The sequenced CDR3 bases are TGTGCCAGCTCACGGGCCCGATCCTACGAG.

CDR3 sequence: CASTRAGGQETQYF. The sequenced part of the CDR3 DNA is TGTGCCAGCACCCGAGCGGGGGGGCAGGAGACC. The chain links TRBV5-4 to TRBJ2-5; 10 bases match TRBD2. The observed sequence ends 3 residues before the CDR3 terminus, with the missing tail filled in from the germline J gene. CDR3 length equals 14 residues. V trimming: 6 bases; J trimming: 5 bases; junction bases outside the gene matches: 7. Germline V CDR1 and CDR2: SGHNT, YYREEE (reference sequence).

To note about this clone: The DNA ends 3 residues before the CDR3 does, and the rest of the CDR3 is filled in from the germline J gene. This rearrangement joins TRBV4-1 to TRBJ2-5; TRBD2 matches at 14 bases. The ends lost 5 bases at V and 1 base at J; junction bases unmatched: 9. This CDR3 contains 18 residues. The germline CDR1 and CDR2 sequences are MGHRA and YSYEKL. CDR3 DNA (partial): TGCGCCAGCAGCGGACCCGGGACTAGCGGGGGACCCCAAGAGACC. Protein sequence: CASSGPGTSGGPQET. The full CDR3 protein is CASSGPGTSGGPQETQYF.

On this clone: The read finishes 3 residues shy of the CDR3 end, and the germline J gene is used to complete it. The chain recombines TRBV7-3 with TRBJ2-2; TRBD1 might be the D (5 bases). This CDR3 has 14 residues. The germline gives CDR1 SGHTA, CDR2 FQGTGA. CDR3 DNA, as far as it was read: TGTGCCAGCAGCTCACAGGCTGGGGCCAACGTG. Its translation is CASSSQAGANV. The entire CDR3 reads CASSSQAGANVLFF. The full variable domain, rest sourced from reference TRBV7-3 and TRBJ2-2, is GAGVSQTPSNKVTEKGKYVELRCDPISGHTALYWYRQSLGQGPEFLIYFQGTGAADDSGLPNDRFFAVRPEGSVSTLKIQRTERGDSAVYLCASSSQAGANVLFFGEGSRLTVL.

Concerning this clone itself: The read terminates 3 residues before the CDR3 end, so the remaining end is supplied by the germline J gene. The chain is built from TRBV10-2 and TRBJ2-1; TRBD2 agrees at 10 bases. The CDR3 is 16 amino acids. The V and J ends lost 4 bases and 0 bases, in that order; junction bases with no gene match: 3. Germline V gene data show CDR1 as WSHSY and CDR2 as SAAADI. The DNA read from the CDR3 is TGCGCCAGCAGTGCACTAGCGGGGAGCTCCTACAATGAG. This translates into CASSALAGSSYNE. The whole CDR3 protein reads CASSALAGSSYNEQFF.

Regarding this clone: The read falls 3 residues short of the CDR3 end, and the missing part is taken from the germline J gene. V and J are TRBV5-1 and TRBJ1-4, with D perhaps TRBD1 (5 bases). Trimming cost V 0 bases and J 2 bases, with 5 bases left between them. Germline assignment: CDR1 SGHRS and CDR2 YFSETQ. The CDR3 spans 14 residues. The CDR3 loop reads CASSLGGTNEKLFF. The sequenced CDR3 bases are TGCGCCAGCAGCTTGGGGGGCACTAATGAAAAA.

In regard to this clone: The DNA ends 3 residues before the CDR3 does, and the rest of the CDR3 is filled in from the germline J gene. The chain uses TRBV6-2 or TRBV6-3 and TRBJ2-3, with a possible D match to TRBD2 (5 bases). The length of the CDR3 is 12 residues. Per germline, CDR1 MNHEY and CDR2 SVGEGT. This CDR3 is CASRKGGGTQYF. CDR3 bases read: TGTGCCAGCAGAAAAGGCGGCGGGACG.

In the case of this clone: The read terminates 3 residues before the CDR3 end, so the remaining end is supplied by the germline J gene. The genes are TRBV18 and TRBJ1-2; D may be TRBD1 (6 bases). The length of the CDR3 is 14 residues. Germline CDR1 is KGHSH and CDR2 is LQKENI. The CDR3 region is CASSRDTLLYDYTF. CDR3 bases read: TGTGCCAGCTCACGGGACACCTTACTCTACGAC.

In regard to this clone: Read data end 3 residues before the CDR3 end; the end is taken from the germline J gene. This chain joins TRBV7-2 and TRBJ1-1, with 9 bases matching TRBD1. CDR3 length: 15 residues. Trimming at V came to 4 bases and at J to 4 bases, leaving 7 bases not matched to a gene. Germline-derived CDR1 and CDR2 are SGHTA and FQGNSA. The part of the CDR3 DNA that was read is TGTGCCAGCAGCTCACAGGGGGCAGTGAGCACTGAA. This sequence encodes CASSSQGAVSTE. The entire CDR3 protein is CASSSQGAVSTEAFF.